This section outlines one TCR beta chain sequence together with its context. The source of the sample is a study of blood T cell repertoires in COVID-19. Produced via immunoSEQ multiplex PCR; TCRdb's table is partial and in-frame only. The sample includes 200,000 to 250,000 clones, 65% to 85% of them seen just once. V was shortened by 7 bases and J by 3 bases, with 15 bases between the two germline ends. Germline V lookup: CDR1 SEHNR, CDR2 FQNEAQ (reference sequence). CDR3 length: 15 amino acids. This sequence was found in a woman aged 55 to 70 who had recovered from COVID-19. Sequences were obtained from PBMCs or T cells enriched from blood (not recorded which). The gene calls are TRBV7-9 and TRBJ2-2; the D is unclear. CDR3 in DNA: TGTGCCAGCAAACTCCTCGCCGCGCACACCGGGGAGCTGTTTTTT. Amino acid sequence: CASKLLAAHTGELFF.